Reported below is one TCR beta chain. V gave up 8 bases and J gave up 7 bases; unmatched junction bases: 10. Per germline, CDR1 SGHAT and CDR2 FQNNGV. The CDR3 length is 14 residues. This sample stems from a study of blood T cell repertoires in COVID-19. The overall study: Sites across the United States, Italy and Spain contributed samples from acute and convalescent COVID-19. T cells, B-cell-depleted T cells, or PBMCs supplied cDNA or gDNA.

As handled by the study authors: Reference gene primer amplification yielded estimated nucleated cell counts. Libraries were prepared by immunoSEQ multiplex PCR; TCRdb keeps only in-frame clonotypes and omits some of them. The DNA was the basis for D and trimming; V, J and clone size are from that table. This sample has 85,000 to 90,000 clones, with approximately 86% found just once. The chain combines TRBV11-2 with TRBJ1-1; the match to TRBD1 covers 10 bases. Sequences were obtained from peripheral blood. This TCR came from a man older than 75 with active or convalescent COVID-19. The CDR3 DNA reads TGTGCCAGCTCCATAGGACAGGGGGACTTTGAAGCTTTCTTT. This translates into CASSIGQGDFEAFF.